This entry concerns a single T cell receptor beta chain. Assay used: immunoSEQ multiplex PCR; TCRdb lists only in-frame clones, some missing. Counted here are 130,000 to 150,000 clones, roughly 94% occurring once; the ten biggest clones make up 12% to 15%. Germline lookup yields CDR1 SGHRS and CDR2 YFSETQ. The CDR3 covers 16 residues. Trimming at V came to 4 bases and at J to 4 bases, leaving 9 bases not matched to a gene. This sample stems from a study of control samples from healthy donors and cancer patients. This receptor was obtained from a man between 60 and 70 years old with colorectal cancer. The gene calls are TRBV5-1 and TRBJ2-2, with TRBD2 identical over 8 bases. Sequencing input: PBMCs. Here the CDR3 DNA reads TGCGCCAGCAGCCCCGGGCGGGGGGCGGTCACCGGGGAGCTGTTTTTT. This translates into CASSPGRGAVTGELFF.